Following are 3 T cell receptor beta chains from one sample sequenced in a study of blood T cell repertoires in COVID-19. Repertoires were generated with immunoSEQ multiplex PCR, while TCRdb's copy carries only in-frame clones and drops some. The sample holds approximately 130,000 clones, roughly 89% seen once. Specimen: peripheral blood. The receptors derive from a woman in her forties or fifties with acute or convalescent COVID-19.

The chain has TRBV6-6 and TRBJ1-1; D unresolved. This CDR3 has 13 amino acids. The V gene's germline CDR1 is MNHNY and CDR2 SVGAGI (reference sequence). V shed 5 bases and J shed 0 bases, with 7 bases lying between them. CDR3 in amino acids: CASSPRLNTEAFF. The CDR3 DNA sequence: TGTGCCAGCAGTCCCCGGTTGAACACTGAAGCTTTCTTT.

This clone was seen only once. The gene calls are TRBV7-9 and TRBJ2-5, with 12 bases lining up with TRBD1. This CDR3 contains 16 residues. Germline CDR1 SEHNR, CDR2 FQNEAQ (reference sequence). The J segment lost 5 bases and the V segment lost 2 bases, leaving 6 bases of the junction unmatched. This chain's CDR3 is CASSLRGTGGFETQYF. Written as DNA, the CDR3 is TGTGCCAGCAGCTTAAGAGGGACAGGGGGCTTTGAGACCCAGTACTTC.

CDR3 sequence: CASSPNMYYGYTF. CDR3 coding DNA: TGTGCCAGCAGTCCCAACATGTATTATGGCTACACCTTC. This chain connects TRBV27 to TRBJ1-2; no definite D call. V lost 5 bases and J 5 bases, leaving 12 bases between the germline ends. The CDR3 loop spans 13 amino acids. Germline CDR1 is MNHEY and CDR2 is SMNVEV (reference sequence).